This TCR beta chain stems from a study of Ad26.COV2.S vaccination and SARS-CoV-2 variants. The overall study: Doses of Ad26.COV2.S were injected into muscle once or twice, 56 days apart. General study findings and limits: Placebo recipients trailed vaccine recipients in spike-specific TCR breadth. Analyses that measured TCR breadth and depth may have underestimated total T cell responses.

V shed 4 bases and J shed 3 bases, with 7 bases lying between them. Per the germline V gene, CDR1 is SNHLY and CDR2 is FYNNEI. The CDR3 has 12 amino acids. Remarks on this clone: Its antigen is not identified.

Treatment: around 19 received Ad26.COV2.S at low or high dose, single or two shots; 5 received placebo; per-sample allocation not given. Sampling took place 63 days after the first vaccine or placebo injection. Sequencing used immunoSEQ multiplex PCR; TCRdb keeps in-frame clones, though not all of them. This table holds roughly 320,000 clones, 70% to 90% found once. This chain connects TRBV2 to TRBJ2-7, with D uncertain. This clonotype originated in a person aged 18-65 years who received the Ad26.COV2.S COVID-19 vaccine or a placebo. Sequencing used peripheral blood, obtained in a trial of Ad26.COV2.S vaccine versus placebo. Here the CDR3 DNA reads TGTGCCAGCAGTGCTACTGGCTACGAGCAGTACTTC. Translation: CASSATGYEQYF.